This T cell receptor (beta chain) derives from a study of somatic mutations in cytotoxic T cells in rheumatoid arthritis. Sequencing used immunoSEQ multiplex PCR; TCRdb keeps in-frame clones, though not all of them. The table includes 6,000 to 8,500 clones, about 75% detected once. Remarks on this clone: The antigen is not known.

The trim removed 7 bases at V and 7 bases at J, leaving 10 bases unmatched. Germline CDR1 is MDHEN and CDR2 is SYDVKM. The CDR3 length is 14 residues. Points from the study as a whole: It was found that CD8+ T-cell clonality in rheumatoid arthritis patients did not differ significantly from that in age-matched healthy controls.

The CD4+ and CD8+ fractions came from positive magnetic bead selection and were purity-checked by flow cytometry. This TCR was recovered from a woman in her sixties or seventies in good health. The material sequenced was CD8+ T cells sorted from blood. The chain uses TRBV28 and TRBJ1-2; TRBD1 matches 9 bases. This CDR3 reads CASTPAGTGFGYTF. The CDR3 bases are TGTGCCAGCACCCCGGCCGGGACAGGGTTTGGCTACACCTTC.